The next 9 T cell receptor beta chains were all read from a single sample in a study of cytomegalovirus exposure and HLA in healthy donors. PCR used 60 Vbeta primers and 13 Jbeta primers. The assay was immunoSEQ multiplex PCR, and TCRdb's table has in-frame clones only and misses some. The sample yields roughly 250,000 clones, under 80% seen once. The sequenced material came from PBMCs. Receptors were obtained from a female donor in good health and CMV-seronegative.

This clone was seen only a few times. The rearrangement joins TRBV6-5 to TRBJ2-7, with D perhaps TRBD2 (6 bases). Per the germline V gene, CDR1 is MNHEY and CDR2 is SVGAGI. The length of the CDR3 is 13 residues. Trimming took 2 bases from V and 7 from J, leaving 12 bases between them. CDR3 protein: CASSYGGTGEQYF. CDR3 in DNA: TGTGCCAGCAGTTACGGGGGGACGGGTGAGCAGTACTTC.

The rearrangement uses TRBV7-2 and TRBJ2-7, with 10 bases fitting TRBD1. Germline assignment: CDR1 SGHTA and CDR2 FQGNSA. Germline trimming cut 4 bases from V and 4 bases from J; bases unmatched to any gene: 7. The CDR3 length is 15 residues. CDR3 DNA: TGTGCCAGCAGCTCGACCGGGACAGGGGTTTACGAGCAGTACTTC. Translating gives CASSSTGTGVYEQYF. Full variable domain (missing parts from reference TRBV7-2 and TRBJ2-7): GAGVSQSPSNKVTEKGKDVELRCDPISGHTALYWYRQSLGQGLEFLIYFQGNSAPDKSGLPSDRFSAERTGGSVSTLTIQRTQQEDSAVYLCASSSTGTGVYEQYFGPGTRLTVT.

The chain couples TRBV14 to TRBJ1-2; D is perhaps TRBD1 (6 bases). CDR1 is SGHDN and CDR2 is FVKESK in the germline V gene. This CDR3 has 13 amino acids. V lost 0 bases and J lost 6, with 8 bases in between. The CDR3: CASSQDWTDGYTF. The CDR3 DNA reads as TGTGCCAGCAGCCAAGATTGGACAGATGGCTACACCTTC.

This clone was observed a few times. This sequence joins TRBV7-7 and TRBJ2-1; the D gene is possibly TRBD1 (5 bases). V was trimmed by 5 bases and J by 4 bases, leaving 9 bases between them. This CDR3 has 13 residues. CDR1 and CDR2 from the germline V gene are SSHAT and FNYEAQ (reference sequence). CDR3 loop: CASSADTYNEQFF. CDR3 in DNA: TGTGCCAGCAGCGCGGACACATACAATGAGCAGTTCTTC.

The sample holds one count of this clone. V usage is TRBV5-6 and J usage is TRBJ1-2; the match to TRBD1 covers 12 bases. Looked up from germline, CDR1 is SGHDT and CDR2 is YYEEEE. The CDR3 totals 15 residues. Trimming took 1 base from V and 5 from J; bases not matched to a gene: 3. CDR3 nucleotide sequence: TGTGCCAGCAGCTTGCAGGGACAGGGGGCGTATGGCTACACCTTC. Translation gives CASSLQGQGAYGYTF.

This rearrangement joins TRBV7-8 to TRBJ2-2, with 8 bases aligning to TRBD2. This CDR3 spans 17 amino acids. The germline V gene encodes CDR1 SGHVS and CDR2 FQNEAQ. Trimming removed 0 bases from V and 7 bases from J; junction bases left unmatched: 10. The CDR3 region is CASSLAPREGRGGELFF. The CDR3 region has the DNA TGTGCCAGCAGCTTAGCCCCCCGGGAGGGCCGCGGCGGGGAGCTGTTTTTT. The complete variable domain, with remaining parts taken from reference TRBV7-8 and TRBJ2-2, reads GAGVSQSPRYKVAKRGQDVALRCDPISGHVSLFWYQQALGQGPEFLTYFQNEAQLDKSGLPSDRFFAERPEGSVSTLKIQRTQQEDSAVYLCASSLAPREGRGGELFFGEGSRLTVL.

This clone was seen just once. Compared with germline, one end of the junction differs, possibly owing to a read error. The rearrangement links TRBV7-9 to TRBJ2-7; D remains unclear. The CDR3 length is 12 residues. Per the germline V gene, CDR1 is SEHNR and CDR2 is FQNEAQ (reference sequence). DNA of the CDR3: TGTTCCAGCAGCGACACTTCTCGCGAGCAGTACTTC. Protein sequence: CSSSDTSREQYF.

The genes are TRBV9 and TRBJ2-7, with D maybe TRBD1 (6 bases). The CDR3 length is 14 residues. Trimming took off 4 bases at V and 2 bases at J, with 13 bases between the two ends. Per the germline V gene, CDR1 is SGDLS and CDR2 is YYNGEE. The CDR3 spells CASSQGQTTYEQYF. The CDR3 nucleotides are TGTGCCAGCAGCCAGGGGCAGACCACCTACGAGCAGTACTTC.

The V gene is TRBV11-3, the J gene TRBJ2-3; TRBD2 matches 9 bases. The V gene end was trimmed by 5 bases and the J gene end by 0 bases; junction bases not matched to a gene: 18. Per germline, CDR1 SGHNT and CDR2 YENEEA. This CDR3 is 20 amino acids long. This CDR3 is CASSPQFWREGTTSTDTQYF. CDR3 DNA sequence: TGTGCCAGCAGCCCCCAGTTCTGGCGGGAGGGAACCACTAGCACAGATACGCAGTATTTT.